The 13 T cell receptor beta chains below come from one sample, sequenced in a study of early T cells in non-severe SARS-CoV-2 infection. TCRdb reprocessed the 5' RACE reads with MiXCR, giving one entry per CDR3 protein. The sample has 95,000 to 120,000 distinct CDR3 sequences; around 10% are singletons. The specimen sequenced was whole blood. These receptors all stem from an adult who was a healthcare worker with PCR-confirmed SARS-CoV-2 infection or an uninfected control (not recorded which).

This clonotype came up a few times. J is TRBJ2-1 and V is TRBV10-1; D unresolved. Germline V CDR1 and CDR2: WNHNN, SYGVQD (reference sequence). This CDR3 contains 15 residues. V lost 0 bases and J 8 bases, leaving 14 bases between the germline ends. Here the CDR3 reads CASSESWIGRDEQFF. CDR3 bases: TGCGCCAGCAGTGAGTCGTGGATCGGGCGCGATGAGCAGTTCTTC.

The rearrangement links TRBV20-1 to TRBJ1-5; D is unclear. The CDR3 covers 13 residues. Trimming stripped 5 bases from V and 7 bases from J, with 15 bases between. Germline loops: CDR1 DFQATT, CDR2 SNEGSKA (reference sequence). As DNA, the CDR3 is TGCAGTGCTCGGACTGGGGTTGGGCAGCCCCAGCATTTT. Translating gives CSARTGVGQPQHF.

This clonotype was seen more than once but under ten times. CDR3 region: CASSLRTSGSWETQYF. The CDR3 bases are TGTGCCAGTAGTCTCCGGACTAGCGGGAGTTGGGAGACCCAGTACTTC. V and J are TRBV19 and TRBJ2-5; 13 positions agree with TRBD2. This CDR3 has 16 residues. V was clipped by 5 bases and J by 5 bases; unmatched bases: 8. Germline CDR1 LNHDA, CDR2 SQIVND (reference sequence).

The CDR3 sequence: CASTPGTARGTQYF. CDR3 nucleotide sequence: TGTGCCAGCACCCCGGGGACAGCCAGGGGTACGCAGTATTTT. The V and J genes are TRBV12-3 or TRBV12-4 and TRBJ2-3, with TRBD1 matching over 7 bases. CDR3 size: 14 residues. Unmatched junction bases numbered 12, after V lost 7 bases and J lost 8 bases.

This clonotype occurred a few times. The chain recombines TRBV19 with TRBJ2-3; 13 bases match TRBD2. With 7 bases clipped from V and 4 bases from J, the junction kept 8 bases outside the gene matches. CDR3 length: 16 residues. Germline CDR1 reads LNHDA; CDR2 reads SQIVND (reference sequence). DNA for the CDR3: TGTGCCAGTACCCAAAGGACTAGCGGGAGTTCAGATACGCAGTATTTT. It yields the protein CASTQRTSGSSDTQYF.

The chain uses TRBV7-9 and TRBJ1-1, with D perhaps TRBD1 (5 bases). CDR3 length: 13 amino acids. Germline V CDR1 and CDR2: SEHNR, FQNEAQ (reference sequence). Trimming shortened V by 10 bases and J by 0 bases, and 12 bases separated the two germline ends. The CDR3 loop reads CAIRRGLNTEAFF. The CDR3 DNA is TGTGCCATCAGGAGGGGATTGAACACTGAAGCTTTCTTT.

The gene calls are TRBV10-2 and TRBJ1-2; 12 bases are shared with TRBD1. The germline V gene encodes CDR1 WSHSY and CDR2 SAAADI. J gave up 4 bases and V 4 bases, and 10 bases lay outside the gene matches. The CDR3 length is 17 residues. CDR3 sequence: CASSGGDRGLPFYGYTF. CDR3 DNA: TGCGCCAGCAGTGGCGGGGACAGGGGGCTCCCTTTCTATGGCTACACCTTC.

This chain connects TRBV12-3 or TRBV12-4 to TRBJ2-2, with 9 bases aligning to TRBD1. Germline trimming cut 5 bases from V and 4 bases from J; bases unmatched to any gene: 11. The CDR3 is made up of 17 amino acids. CDR3 loop: CASSPQTTGGSTGELFF. DNA of the CDR3: TGTGCCAGCAGTCCACAAACGACAGGGGGAAGCACCGGGGAGCTGTTTTTT.

The chain recombines TRBV3-1 with TRBJ2-7, with TRBD2 matching 8 bases. Germline V gene sequence: CDR1 LGHDT, CDR2 YNNKEL (reference sequence). The CDR3 extends over 14 amino acids. The V gene end was trimmed by 4 bases and the J gene end by 5 bases; junction bases not matched to a gene: 7. The DNA for the CDR3 is TGTGCCAGCAGCCCAAGCGGGAGACGAGACGAGCAGTACTTC. Its translation: CASSPSGRRDEQYF.

This clonotype occurred a few times. The V and J genes are TRBV19 and TRBJ2-2; 7 bases fit TRBD1. Trimming took 3 bases from V and 0 from J; bases not matched to a gene: 7. This CDR3 contains 17 residues. Germline CDR1 reads LNHDA; CDR2 reads SQIVND (reference sequence). This CDR3 reads CASSIGTGTANTGELFF. As DNA, the CDR3 is TGTGCCAGTAGTATTGGGACCGGGACAGCGAACACCGGGGAGCTGTTTTTT. The complete variable domain, with remaining parts taken from reference TRBV19 and TRBJ2-2, reads DGGITQSPKYLFRKEGQNVTLSCEQNLNHDAMYWYRQDPGQGLRLIYYSQIVNDFQKGDIAEGYSVSREKKESFPLTVTSAQKNPTAFYLCASSIGTGTANTGELFFGEGSRLTVL.

The V and J genes are TRBV5-1 and TRBJ2-5; 8 positions match TRBD2. With V trimmed by 4 bases and J by 0 bases, 5 bases remained unmatched. Germline loops: CDR1 SGHRS, CDR2 YFSETQ. This CDR3 has 15 residues. CDR3 region: CASSAGGAYQETQYF. CDR3 bases: TGCGCCAGCAGCGCCGGGGGGGCGTACCAAGAGACCCAGTACTTC.

V is TRBV12-3 or TRBV12-4 and J is TRBJ1-5; possible D gene TRBD1, 6 bases. The CDR3 spans 15 residues. V dropped 6 bases and J dropped 7 bases, with 19 bases sitting between them. The CDR3 sequence: CASSRAQGVGQPQHF. The CDR3 DNA follows: TGTGCCAGCAGCCGAGCACAGGGAGTTGGCCAGCCCCAGCATTTT.

This clonotype occurred a few times. V is TRBV7-2 and J is TRBJ2-1; TRBD2 matches at 11 bases. The CDR3 length is 18 residues. V shed 0 bases and J 0 bases; nucleotides not matched to a gene: 4. The germline V gene has CDR1 SGHTA and CDR2 FQGNSA. The CDR3 nucleotides are TGTGCCAGCAGCTTAGCAACTAGCGGGGGCTACTCCTACAATGAGCAGTTCTTC. Amino acids: CASSLATSGGYSYNEQFF.